This T cell receptor beta chain emerged from a study of cytomegalovirus exposure and HLA in healthy donors. Study-wide findings and caveats: Despite most TCR sequences being rare, some public TCRs occurred in many donors.

This PCR relied on a set of 60 Vbeta primers and 13 Jbeta primers. Sequenced by immunoSEQ multiplex PCR; TCRdb stores in-frame clones only, minus some. The sample totals 100,000 to 150,000 clones. Note on this clone: Its specificity is unknown.

The V and J ends lost 5 bases and 7 bases respectively, with 21 bases between them. The CDR3 has 15 residues. CDR1 and CDR2 from the germline V gene are LNHNV and YYDKDF (reference sequence). The rearrangement links TRBV15 to TRBJ2-7, with TRBD2 as a possible D gene (7 bases). The sample comprised PBMCs. The TCR was taken from a man aged 35-49 years in good health and CMV-seronegative. The DNA of the CDR3 is TGTGCCACCAGCGGACCCTGGGGGGGGGCAGAGGAGCAGTACTTC. Amino acids: CATSGPWGGAEEQYF. Complete variable domain (other parts from reference TRBV15 and TRBJ2-7): DAMVIQNPRYQVTQFGKPVTLSCSQTLNHNVMYWYQQKSSQAPKLLFHYYDKDFNNEADTPDNFQSRRPNTSFCFLDIRSPGLGDTAMYLCATSGPWGGAEEQYFGPGTRLTVT.